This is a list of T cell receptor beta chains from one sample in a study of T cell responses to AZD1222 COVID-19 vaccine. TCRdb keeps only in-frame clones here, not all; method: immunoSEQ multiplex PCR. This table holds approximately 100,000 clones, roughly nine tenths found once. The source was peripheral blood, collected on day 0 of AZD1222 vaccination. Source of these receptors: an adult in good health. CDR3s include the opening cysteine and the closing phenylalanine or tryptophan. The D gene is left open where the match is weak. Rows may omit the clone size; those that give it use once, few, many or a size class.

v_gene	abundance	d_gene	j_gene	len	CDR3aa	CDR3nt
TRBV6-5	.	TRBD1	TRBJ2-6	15	CASTPTGAGANVLTF	TGTGCCAGCACTCCAACAGGGGCTGGGGCCAACGTCCTGACTTTC
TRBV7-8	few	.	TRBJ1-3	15	CASSLVALTGNTIYF	TGTGCCAGCAGCTTAGTAGCCCTAACGGGGAACACCATATATTTT
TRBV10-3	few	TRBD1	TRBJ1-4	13	CAIAEDRSEKLFF	TGTGCCATCGCGGAGGACAGGTCCGAAAAACTGTTTTTT
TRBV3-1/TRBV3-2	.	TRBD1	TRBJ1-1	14	CASRHQGANTEAFF	TGTGCCAGCAGACATCAGGGGGCGAACACTGAAGCTTTCTTT
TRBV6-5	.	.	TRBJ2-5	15	CASSYTALGGETQYF	TGTGCCAGCAGTTACACAGCGCTTGGCGGAGAGACCCAGTACTTC
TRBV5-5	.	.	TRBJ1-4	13	CASSPGDGEKLFF	TGTGCCAGCAGCCCAGGGGACGGTGAAAAACTGTTTTTT
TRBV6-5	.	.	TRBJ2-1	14	CASSRLSSYNEQFF	TGTGCCAGCAGCAGACTAAGCTCCTACAATGAGCAGTTCTTC
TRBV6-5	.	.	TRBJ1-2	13	CASSYSGNYGYTF	TGTGCCAGCAGTTATTCAGGCAACTATGGCTACACCTTC
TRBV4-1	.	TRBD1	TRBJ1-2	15	CASSPTGVDGYGYTF	TGCGCCAGCAGCCCTACAGGGGTAGACGGCTATGGCTACACCTTC
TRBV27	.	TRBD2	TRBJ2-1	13	CASSLAGGREQFF	TGTGCCAGCAGTTTAGCGGGAGGGCGTGAGCAGTTCTTC
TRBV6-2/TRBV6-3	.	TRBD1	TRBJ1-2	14	CASRYSRTGIGYTF	TGTGCCAGCAGATACTCCCGGACAGGGATAGGCTACACCTTC
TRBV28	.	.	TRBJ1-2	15	CASSSDLTGSYGYTF	TGTGCCAGCAGTTCCGATTTAACAGGGAGCTATGGCTACACCTTC
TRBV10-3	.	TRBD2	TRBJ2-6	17	CAISGLAGTSGANVLTF	TGTGCCATCAGTGGGCTAGCGGGCACCTCTGGGGCCAACGTCCTGACTTTC
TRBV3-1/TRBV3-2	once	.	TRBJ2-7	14	CASSQWDTTYEQYF	TGTGCCAGCAGCCAATGGGACACTACCTACGAGCAGTACTTC
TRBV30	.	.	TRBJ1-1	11	CAWEDFTEAFF	TGTGCCTGGGAAGACTTCACTGAAGCTTTCTTT
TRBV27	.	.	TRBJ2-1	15	CASSSGTFSYNEQFF	TGTGCCAGCAGCTCCGGGACTTTCTCCTACAATGAGCAGTTCTTC
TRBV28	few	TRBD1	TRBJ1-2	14	CASSIDRAYYGYTF	TGTGCCAGCAGCATTGACAGGGCTTACTATGGCTACACCTTC
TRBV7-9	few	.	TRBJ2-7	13	CASSLNARDEQYF	TGTGCCAGCAGCTTAAATGCGAGAGACGAGCAGTACTTC
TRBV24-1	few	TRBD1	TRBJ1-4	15	CATSDPGQGDEKLFF	TGTGCCACCAGTGATCCGGGACAGGGAGATGAAAAACTGTTTTTT
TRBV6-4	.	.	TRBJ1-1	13	CASSTQRGTEAFF	TGTGCCAGCAGCACACAGAGAGGAACTGAAGCTTTCTTT
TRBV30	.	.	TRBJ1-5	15	CAWSVGDTLYQPQHF	TGTGCCTGGAGTGTAGGGGACACACTTTATCAGCCCCAGCATTTT
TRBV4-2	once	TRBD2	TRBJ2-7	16	CASSQEAGGPNYEQYF	TGTGCCAGCAGCCAAGAAGCGGGAGGGCCGAACTACGAGCAGTACTTC
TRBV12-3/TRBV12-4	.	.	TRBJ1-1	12	CASSLMENKAFF	TGTGCCAGCAGTTTGATGGAAAATAAAGCTTTCTTT
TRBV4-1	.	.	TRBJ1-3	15	CATYWKRGSGNTIYF	TGCGCCACCTACTGGAAAAGGGGCTCTGGAAACACCATATATTTT
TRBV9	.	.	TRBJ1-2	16	CASSGVKTPTGYGYTF	TGTGCCAGCAGCGGAGTCAAGACGCCTACGGGCTATGGCTACACCTTC
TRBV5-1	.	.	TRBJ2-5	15	CASSQLFAGKETQYF	TGCGCCAGCAGCCAACTCTTTGCAGGGAAGGAGACCCAGTACTTC
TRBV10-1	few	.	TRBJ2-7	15	CASSEGIGGSYEQYF	TGCGCCAGCAGTGAAGGGATTGGCGGCTCCTACGAGCAGTACTTC
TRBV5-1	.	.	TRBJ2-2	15	CASSPLGGEAGELFF	TGCGCCAGCAGCCCTCTAGGCGGTGAAGCCGGGGAGCTGTTTTTT
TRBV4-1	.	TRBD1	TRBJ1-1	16	CASSPFGQAANTEAFF	TGCGCCAGCAGCCCCTTCGGACAGGCCGCGAACACTGAAGCTTTCTTT
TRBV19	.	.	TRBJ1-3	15	CASSRRETSGNTIYF	TGTGCCAGTAGTAGGCGGGAAACCTCTGGAAACACCATATATTTT
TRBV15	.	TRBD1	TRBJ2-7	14	CATSRTGSSYEQYF	TGTGCCACCAGCAGGACAGGGAGCTCCTACGAGCAGTACTTC
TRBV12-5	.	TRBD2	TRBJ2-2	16	CASGPSSAGVAGELFF	TGTGCTAGTGGTCCCTCGTCAGCGGGAGTGGCCGGGGAGCTGTTTTTT
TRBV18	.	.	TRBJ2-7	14	CASSPRRGSYEQYF	TGTGCCAGCTCACCAAGACGGGGTAGCTACGAGCAGTACTTC
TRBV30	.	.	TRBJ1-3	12	CAWSGLGNTIYF	TGTGCCTGGAGTGGACTTGGAAACACCATATATTTT
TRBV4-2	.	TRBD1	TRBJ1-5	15	CASSPSDRGNQPQHF	TGTGCCAGCAGCCCTTCAGACAGGGGGAATCAGCCCCAGCATTTT
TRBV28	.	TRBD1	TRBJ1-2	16	CASRFSGTDDGYGYTF	TGTGCCAGCAGGTTCTCCGGGACAGATGACGGCTATGGCTACACCTTC
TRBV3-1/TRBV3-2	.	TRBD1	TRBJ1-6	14	CASSQGQGSSPLHF	TGTGCCAGCAGCCAAGGACAGGGAAGCTCACCCCTCCACTTT
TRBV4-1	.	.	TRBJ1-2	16	CASSQTQEQETYGYTF	TGCGCCAGCAGCCAGACCCAGGAACAGGAAACCTATGGCTACACCTTC
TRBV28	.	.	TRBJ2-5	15	CASVVGGLVQETQYF	TGTGCCAGCGTAGTCGGGGGGCTAGTCCAAGAGACCCAGTACTTC
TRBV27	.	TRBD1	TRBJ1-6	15	CASSLSRGGHSPLHF	TGTGCCAGCAGTTTATCGAGAGGGGGCCATTCACCCCTCCACTTT
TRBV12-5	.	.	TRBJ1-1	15	CASGSLRAANTEAFF	TGTGCTAGTGGTTCCCTCCGGGCAGCGAACACTGAAGCTTTCTTT
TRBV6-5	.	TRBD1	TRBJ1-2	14	CASSDRGTAYGYTF	TGTGCCAGCAGCGACAGGGGGACAGCCTATGGCTACACCTTC